In this sample, the clone carrying this T cell receptor beta chain turned up a few times. Its target is unknown. Trimming pared 3 bases from V and 0 bases from J, leaving 8 bases between. The CDR3 contains 14 residues. Germline V gives CDR1 SNHLY, CDR2 FYNNEI. The PCR used 60 Vbeta and 13 Jbeta primers. Repertoires were generated with immunoSEQ multiplex PCR, while TCRdb's copy carries only in-frame clones and drops some. The table shows about 160,000 clones, with about four fifths occurring only once. These data are taken from a study of cytomegalovirus exposure and HLA in healthy donors. Study observations and caveats: TCR sequences were mostly rare, though some public TCRs occurred in many donors. A link between a missense DCLRE1C variant and TCR beta V- and J-gene trimming emerged from a later analysis.

This sequence was found in a man between 45 and 60 years old in good health and CMV-seropositive. Specimen: PBMCs. The genes are TRBV2 and TRBJ1-2; no clear D. This chain's CDR3 is CASSDRGANYGYTF. For the CDR3, the DNA is TGTGCCAGCAGTGACCGGGGAGCTAACTATGGCTACACCTTC.